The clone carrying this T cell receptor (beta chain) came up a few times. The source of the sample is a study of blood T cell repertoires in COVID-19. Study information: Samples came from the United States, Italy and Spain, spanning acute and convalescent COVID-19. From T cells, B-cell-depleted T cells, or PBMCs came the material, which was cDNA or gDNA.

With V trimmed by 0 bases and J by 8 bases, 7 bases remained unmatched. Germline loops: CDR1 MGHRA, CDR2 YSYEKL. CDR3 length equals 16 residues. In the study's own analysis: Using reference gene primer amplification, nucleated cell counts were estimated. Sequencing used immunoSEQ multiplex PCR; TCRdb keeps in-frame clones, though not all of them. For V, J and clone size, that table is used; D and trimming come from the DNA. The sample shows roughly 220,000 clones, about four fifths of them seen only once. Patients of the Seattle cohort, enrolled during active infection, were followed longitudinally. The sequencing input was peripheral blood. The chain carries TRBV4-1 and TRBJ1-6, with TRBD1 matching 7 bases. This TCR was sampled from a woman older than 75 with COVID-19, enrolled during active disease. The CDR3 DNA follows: TGCGCCAGCAGCCAAGATACGAGGGGGCTGCATTCACCCCTCCACTTT. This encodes CASSQDTRGLHSPLHF.